This T cell receptor (beta chain) is drawn from a study of cytomegalovirus exposure and HLA in healthy donors. All the people who gave samples were healthy bone marrow donors. This clone was counted between two and nine times. 13 Jbeta primers and 60 Vbeta primers were used for the PCR. Method: immunoSEQ multiplex PCR; TCRdb's copy keeps in-frame clones and lacks some. Seen here are tens of thousands of clones, about 73% observed once, and the top ten hold roughly a fifth. Per the germline V gene, CDR1 is SGHDT and CDR2 is YYEEEE. V lost 3 bases and J lost 4; bases outside the gene matches: 13. This CDR3 has 16 amino acids.

The sequenced material came from PBMCs. The rearrangement uses TRBV5-6 and TRBJ2-7; 7 bases fit TRBD2. The TCR originated in a woman aged 60-75 years in good health and CMV-seropositive. CDR3: CASSSTSSGLGYEQYF. CDR3 nucleotides: TGTGCCAGCAGCTCCACATCTAGCGGACTGGGATACGAGCAGTACTTC.